These T cell receptor beta chains were read from a single sample in a study of control samples from healthy donors and cancer patients. Some clones are missing from TCRdb's copy, which holds only in-frame ones; the method was immunoSEQ multiplex PCR. The sample lists 97,000 or so clones, under 95% occurring once. What was sequenced was blood. These receptors were obtained from a woman under 30 in good health. CDR3s include the opening cysteine and the closing phenylalanine or tryptophan. The order of the fields is D gene, clone size, J gene, V gene, CDR3 DNA, CDR3 protein. The D gene is left open where the match is weak. The size of a clone is reported for some rows only, either as once, few or many, or as a class for expanded clones.

D: TRBD2; size: once; J: TRBJ2-1; V: TRBV4-3; DNA: TGCGCCAGCAGCCAGTTTATAGCGGGTAGCTCCTACAATGAGCAGTTCTTC; CDR3: CASSQFIAGSSYNEQFF
D: NA; size: NA; J: TRBJ1-3; V: TRBV10-2; DNA: TGCGCCAGCAGTGAGACGTCAGGGGTCCCTGGAAACACCATATATTTT; CDR3: CASSETSGVPGNTIYF
D: TRBD1; size: NA; J: TRBJ1-2; V: TRBV4-1; DNA: TGCGCCAGCAGTTCGGTGGGGACAGGATCCTATGGCTACACCTTC; CDR3: CASSSVGTGSYGYTF
D: TRBD1; size: few; J: TRBJ1-6; V: TRBV2; DNA: TGTGCCAGCAGCCCCGGACAGGGGGATAATTCACCCCTCCACTTT; CDR3: CASSPGQGDNSPLHF
D: NA; size: NA; J: TRBJ2-1; V: TRBV5-4; DNA: TGTGCCAGCAGCTTTCCGCGTACAGGGTGGTCTACCAATGAGCAGTTCTTC; CDR3: CASSFPRTGWSTNEQFF
D: NA; size: NA; J: TRBJ1-2; V: TRBV19; DNA: TGTGCCAGTAGTATAGGCCCAGGGAACTATGGCTACACCTTC; CDR3: CASSIGPGNYGYTF
D: NA; size: NA; J: TRBJ2-2; V: TRBV24-1; DNA: TGTGCCACCAGTGTTACAGGGCAGGAGACCGGGGAGCTGTTTTTT; CDR3: CATSVTGQETGELFF
D: NA; size: NA; J: TRBJ1-2; V: TRBV18; DNA: TGTGCCAGCTCACCTCTGACTCACGCTCTACCTTATGGCTACACCTTC; CDR3: CASSPLTHALPYGYTF
D: TRBD2; size: NA; J: TRBJ2-7; V: TRBV6-5; DNA: TGTGCCAGCAGTTACCGGACTAGCGGGGCCTACGAGCAGTACTTC; CDR3: CASSYRTSGAYEQYF
D: NA; size: NA; J: TRBJ1-6; V: TRBV19; DNA: TGTGCCAGTAGTATAGAACGCTCCTATAATTCACCCCTCCACTTT; CDR3: CASSIERSYNSPLHF
D: NA; size: NA; J: TRBJ2-3; V: TRBV16; DNA: TGTGCCAGCTCGAGCGCGGAGACTCGTCTGGCGCAGTATTTT; CDR3: CASSSAETRLAQYF
D: NA; size: NA; J: TRBJ2-7; V: TRBV10-1; DNA: TGCGCCAGCAGTACAGGGAGGGAGCAGTACTTC; CDR3: CASSTGREQYF
D: NA; size: NA; J: TRBJ1-1; V: TRBV6-2/TRBV6-3; DNA: TGTGCCAGCAGCTCACCGGTGCGGGAAGCTTTCTTT; CDR3: CASSSPVREAFF
D: NA; size: NA; J: TRBJ2-2; V: TRBV19; DNA: TGTGCCACTACAGGAGGGGGGTTGAACACCGGGGAGCTGTTTTTT; CDR3: CATTGGGLNTGELFF
D: NA; size: NA; J: TRBJ2-1; V: TRBV3-1/TRBV3-2; DNA: TGTGCCAGCAGCCCTTTTTTGGGTAAGAATGAGCAGTTCTTC; CDR3: CASSPFLGKNEQFF
D: TRBD1; size: NA; J: TRBJ1-5; V: TRBV5-1; DNA: TGCGCCAGCAGCGCGACAGGGTTAAAGGGGCAGCCCCAGCATTTT; CDR3: CASSATGLKGQPQHF
D: NA; size: NA; J: TRBJ1-5; V: TRBV27; DNA: TGTGCCAGCGGGACGGACAATCAGCCCCAGCATTTT; CDR3: CASGTDNQPQHF
D: NA; size: once; J: TRBJ1-6; V: TRBV29-1; DNA: TGCAGCGCAACTACAGGGAGCGGGAATTCACCCCTCCACTTT; CDR3: CSATTGSGNSPLHF
D: NA; size: NA; J: TRBJ1-5; V: TRBV28; DNA: TGTGCCAGCAGTCCACTTTCTGGGGCTTCCCCTATCAATCAGCCCCAGCATTTT; CDR3: CASSPLSGASPINQPQHF
D: NA; size: NA; J: TRBJ2-5; V: TRBV5-4; DNA: TGTGCCAGCAGCCCGGAGGGGGGGTTCGGCGAGACCCAGTACTTC; CDR3: CASSPEGGFGETQYF
D: NA; size: NA; J: TRBJ2-1; V: TRBV28; DNA: TGTGCCAGCAGGGATCGGACCCCTCGTAGAAATGAGCAGTTCTTC; CDR3: CASRDRTPRRNEQFF
D: NA; size: NA; J: TRBJ1-1; V: TRBV5-1; DNA: TGCGCCAGCAGCTTGGAGCGGGGGGGCACTGAAGCTTTCTTT; CDR3: CASSLERGGTEAFF
D: NA; size: NA; J: TRBJ2-7; V: TRBV18; DNA: TGTGCCAGCTCACCACCGATGCAGGGGATATTCACCTACGAGCAGTACTTC; CDR3: CASSPPMQGIFTYEQYF
D: NA; size: NA; J: TRBJ2-7; V: TRBV5-4; DNA: TGTGCCAGCAGCTTTCCCCGGGGACCCTCCTACGAGCAGTACTTC; CDR3: CASSFPRGPSYEQYF
D: NA; size: NA; J: TRBJ1-5; V: TRBV28; DNA: TGTGCCAGCAGTTTATCGGAGGGGGTGGGCAATCAGCCCCAGCATTTT; CDR3: CASSLSEGVGNQPQHF
D: NA; size: NA; J: TRBJ1-5; V: TRBV3-1/TRBV3-2; DNA: TGTGCCAGCAGCCTGGGGGGGAACAATCAGCCCCAGCATTTT; CDR3: CASSLGGNNQPQHF
D: TRBD1; size: NA; J: TRBJ1-6; V: TRBV30; DNA: TGTGCCTGGGAAAAGGGACAGGGGAGCGGATCACCCCTCCACTTT; CDR3: CAWEKGQGSGSPLHF
D: TRBD2; size: NA; J: TRBJ2-7; V: TRBV7-9; DNA: TGTGCCAGCAGCTGGGGGTACGGGAGCGGGAGGGCCCTCTACGAGCAGTACTTC; CDR3: CASSWGYGSGRALYEQYF
D: TRBD2; size: few; J: TRBJ2-2; V: TRBV11-2; DNA: TGTGCCAGCAGGTCCCGGGGGCTTCTGCGGGAGGACACCGGGGAGCTGTTTTTT; CDR3: CASRSRGLLREDTGELFF
D: NA; size: NA; J: TRBJ1-1; V: TRBV14; DNA: TGTGCCAGCAGCCAAGTCTCTTCTGAAGCTTTCTTT; CDR3: CASSQVSSEAFF
D: NA; size: NA; J: TRBJ2-2; V: TRBV11-1; DNA: TGTGCCAGCAGCTTACTAGGAATCGCTTGGCCCGGGGAGCTGTTTTTT; CDR3: CASSLLGIAWPGELFF
D: NA; size: NA; J: TRBJ2-7; V: TRBV27; DNA: TGTGCCAGCAGTTTGTCGTTTTGGGCGGGAACCTACGAGCAGTACTTC; CDR3: CASSLSFWAGTYEQYF
D: NA; size: NA; J: TRBJ2-3; V: TRBV20-1; DNA: TGCAGTGCTAGCACAGATACGCAGTATTTT; CDR3: CSASTDTQYF
D: TRBD2; size: NA; J: TRBJ2-5; V: TRBV7-2; DNA: TGTGCCAGCAGCCTTACTCCTAGCGGGAGAGGAGAGACCCAGTACTTC; CDR3: CASSLTPSGRGETQYF
D: NA; size: NA; J: TRBJ1-3; V: TRBV6-5; DNA: TGTGCCAGCAGTTACCTCCCCCTCGACTCTGGAAACACCATATATTTT; CDR3: CASSYLPLDSGNTIYF
D: TRBD1; size: NA; J: TRBJ1-2; V: TRBV19; DNA: TGTGCCAGCATGACAGGGGGCGACTATGGCTACACCTTC; CDR3: CASMTGGDYGYTF
D: TRBD1; size: NA; J: TRBJ2-2; V: TRBV11-2; DNA: TGTGCCAGCAGCTCAACCGGGACAGGGAACACCGGGGAGCTGTTTTTT; CDR3: CASSSTGTGNTGELFF
D: NA; size: NA; J: TRBJ1-1; V: TRBV6-5; DNA: TGTGCCAGCAGTCAACAGGTCATGAACACTGAAGCTTTCTTT; CDR3: CASSQQVMNTEAFF
D: NA; size: NA; J: TRBJ2-2; V: TRBV7-2; DNA: TGTGCCAGCAGCTTCTCAGCGGGGAACACCGGGGAGCTGTTTTTT; CDR3: CASSFSAGNTGELFF
D: NA; size: NA; J: TRBJ1-1; V: TRBV30; DNA: TGTGCCTGGAAGGGAGGAGGAGGATTGAACACTGAAGCTTTCTTT; CDR3: CAWKGGGGLNTEAFF
D: NA; size: NA; J: TRBJ1-3; V: TRBV9; DNA: TGTGCCAGCAGCGTAGTCCAGGTGGCTACTGGAAACACCATATATTTT; CDR3: CASSVVQVATGNTIYF
D: NA; size: NA; J: TRBJ1-4; V: TRBV7-8; DNA: TGTGCCAGCAGCCCTAAGTGGGGGCCTAATGAAAAACTGTTTTTT; CDR3: CASSPKWGPNEKLFF
D: NA; size: NA; J: TRBJ1-3; V: TRBV11-2; DNA: TGTGCCAGCAGCTTAGAGGGGGCGGCTGGAAACACCATATATTTT; CDR3: CASSLEGAAGNTIYF
D: NA; size: NA; J: TRBJ1-2; V: TRBV18; DNA: TGTGCCAGCTCACCTTCAGGGGCGGACTACACCTTC; CDR3: CASSPSGADYTF
D: TRBD2; size: NA; J: TRBJ2-3; V: TRBV4-1; DNA: TGCGCCAGCAGCCAACCGAGACTAGCGGGGGGGCCAACAGATACGCAGTATTTT; CDR3: CASSQPRLAGGPTDTQYF
D: TRBD1; size: NA; J: TRBJ2-1; V: TRBV6-4; DNA: TGTGCCAGCAGCGCGAAAACAGGGGGCAATGAGCAGTTCTTC; CDR3: CASSAKTGGNEQFF
D: TRBD2; size: NA; J: TRBJ2-5; V: TRBV6-2/TRBV6-3; DNA: TGTGCCAGCAGCCGGACTAGCGGGGGGGCAGAGACCCAGTACTTC; CDR3: CASSRTSGGAETQYF
D: NA; size: NA; J: TRBJ2-1; V: TRBV7-6; DNA: TGTGCCAGCAGCTCCCCGGGGGACGAGTTCTTC; CDR3: CASSSPGDEFF
D: NA; size: NA; J: TRBJ2-3; V: TRBV29-1; DNA: TGCAGCGTTGAGGCCAGCACAGATACGCAGTATTTT; CDR3: CSVEASTDTQYF
D: NA; size: NA; J: TRBJ1-1; V: TRBV6-2/TRBV6-3; DNA: TGTGCCAGCAGTTCCTCCGGGACGGCGAACACTGAAGCTTTCTTT; CDR3: CASSSSGTANTEAFF
D: TRBD1; size: NA; J: TRBJ2-5; V: TRBV25-1; DNA: TGTGCCAGCAGTACCCCGACAGGGAAAGAGACCCAGTACTTC; CDR3: CASSTPTGKETQYF
D: NA; size: NA; J: TRBJ2-3; V: TRBV5-1; DNA: TGCGCCAGCAGCTTTTTCCCAGGGGATACGCAGTATTTT; CDR3: CASSFFPGDTQYF
D: NA; size: once; J: TRBJ2-3; V: TRBV6-5; DNA: TGTGCCAGCAGTCCGCCCGGGGTGAAGGGTACGCAGTATTTT; CDR3: CASSPPGVKGTQYF
D: NA; size: NA; J: TRBJ2-7; V: TRBV11-2; DNA: TGTGCCAGCAGTTCTGGGGGACCCTCCTACGAGCAGTACTTC; CDR3: CASSSGGPSYEQYF
D: NA; size: NA; J: TRBJ2-1; V: TRBV19; DNA: TGTGCCAGTAGTATAGATCCCGGAACCTACAATGAGCAGTTCTTC; CDR3: CASSIDPGTYNEQFF
D: NA; size: NA; J: TRBJ2-1; V: TRBV5-6; DNA: TGTGCCAGCAGCTACGGGACGGGAAATGAGCAGTTCTTC; CDR3: CASSYGTGNEQFF
D: NA; size: NA; J: TRBJ2-7; V: TRBV7-9; DNA: TGTGCCAGCAGCACGAACACAGCCTCCTACGAGCAGTACTTC; CDR3: CASSTNTASYEQYF